Listed below are T cell receptor beta chains from one sample, sequenced in a study of blood T cell repertoires in COVID-19. Profiling relied on immunoSEQ multiplex PCR, and the TCRdb table lists in-frame clones only, not all of them. The table records about 270,000 clones, around 85% of them present only once. Sequenced sample: peripheral blood. The receptors come from a woman in her fifties or sixties with active or convalescent COVID-19. CDR3s include the opening cysteine and the closing phenylalanine or tryptophan. A D gene is named only where the DNA matches it firmly. Not all rows give a size; the values are once, few, many and, for expanded clones, a class.

J: TRBJ1-2
D: -
V: TRBV10-3
size: -
CDR3: CAISESDRKSYGYTF
DNA: TGTGCCATCAGTGAGTCCGACAGGAAAAGCTATGGCTACACCTTC

J: TRBJ1-5
D: -
V: TRBV6-2/TRBV6-3
size: -
CDR3: CASSQRPWGQANQPQHF
DNA: TGTGCCAGCAGTCAGAGGCCTTGGGGGCAGGCGAATCAGCCCCAGCATTTT

J: TRBJ2-7
D: TRBD2
V: TRBV19
size: -
CDR3: CASSQTSGSSYEQYF
DNA: TGTGCCAGTAGCCAGACTAGCGGGAGCTCCTACGAGCAGTACTTC

J: TRBJ2-1
D: TRBD1
V: TRBV19
size: -
CDR3: CASSADRGPSYNEQFF
DNA: TGTGCCAGTAGTGCAGACAGGGGCCCCTCCTACAATGAGCAGTTCTTC

J: TRBJ2-7
D: -
V: TRBV28
size: -
CDR3: CASSKTSAGSYEQYF
DNA: TGTGCCAGCAGCAAGACTAGTGCGGGCTCCTACGAGCAGTACTTC

J: TRBJ1-4
D: TRBD1
V: TRBV18
size: -
CDR3: CASSFTGGIYEKLFF
DNA: TGTGCCAGCTCATTTACAGGGGGCATATATGAAAAACTGTTTTTT

J: TRBJ2-2
D: TRBD1
V: TRBV5-6
size: few
CDR3: CASKGTGSGELFF
DNA: TGTGCCAGCAAGGGGACAGGGTCCGGGGAGCTGTTTTTT

J: TRBJ1-3
D: TRBD1
V: TRBV29-1
size: -
CDR3: CSVGQGLSSGNTIYF
DNA: TGCAGCGTTGGACAGGGGCTTTCCTCTGGAAACACCATATATTTT

J: TRBJ1-2
D: -
V: TRBV9
size: -
CDR3: CASSVGRVVNYGYTF
DNA: TGTGCCAGCAGCGTAGGGAGGGTAGTAAACTATGGCTACACCTTC

J: TRBJ2-7
D: -
V: TRBV9
size: -
CDR3: CASSVGGQGYEQYF
DNA: TGTGCCAGCAGCGTAGGAGGTCAGGGTTACGAGCAGTACTTC

J: TRBJ2-7
D: -
V: TRBV3-1/TRBV3-2
size: -
CDR3: CASSQVLTTEQYF
DNA: TGTGCCAGCAGCCAAGTTTTGACAACCGAGCAGTACTTC

J: TRBJ1-5
D: -
V: TRBV19
size: -
CDR3: CASSDRGGVDQPQHF
DNA: TGTGCCAGTAGTGACCGAGGGGGGGTGGATCAGCCCCAGCATTTT

J: TRBJ2-7
D: TRBD2
V: TRBV4-2
size: -
CDR3: CASSLSGTSESYEQYF
DNA: TGTGCCAGCAGCCTTTCCGGGACTAGCGAATCCTACGAGCAGTACTTC

J: TRBJ2-1
D: TRBD2
V: TRBV5-1
size: once
CDR3: CASSENTGTSSYNEQFF
DNA: TGCGCCAGCAGCGAGAACACCGGGACTAGCTCCTACAATGAGCAGTTCTTC

J: TRBJ1-3
D: -
V: TRBV12-3/TRBV12-4
size: few
CDR3: CASSLRGNFIYF
DNA: TGTGCCAGCAGTTTAAGGGGTAACTTCATATATTTT

J: TRBJ1-1
D: TRBD1
V: TRBV2
size: -
CDR3: CASSRQGGAEAFF
DNA: TGTGCCAGCAGTCGACAGGGGGGAGCTGAAGCTTTCTTT

J: TRBJ1-1
D: -
V: TRBV18
size: -
CDR3: CASSPGHRSNTEAFF
DNA: TGTGCCAGCTCACCCGGGCACAGGTCGAACACTGAAGCTTTCTTT

J: TRBJ2-1
D: TRBD2
V: TRBV5-1
size: -
CDR3: CASSTGTSGTVDEQFF
DNA: TGCGCCAGCAGCACCGGGACTAGCGGGACAGTCGATGAGCAGTTCTTC

J: TRBJ2-1
D: -
V: TRBV5-1
size: -
CDR3: CASSLTGASYNEQFF
DNA: TGCGCCAGCAGCTTAACAGGAGCCTCCTACAATGAGCAGTTCTTC

J: TRBJ1-5
D: -
V: TRBV5-6
size: -
CDR3: CASSIRGNQPQHF
DNA: TGTGCCAGCAGCATCAGGGGAAATCAGCCCCAGCATTTT

J: TRBJ1-5
D: -
V: TRBV4-2
size: -
CDR3: CASSQEAAGAWGQPQHF
DNA: TGTGCCAGCAGCCAAGAAGCGGCAGGGGCTTGGGGTCAGCCCCAGCATTTT

J: TRBJ1-1
D: TRBD1
V: TRBV27
size: -
CDR3: CASSPDRGKAFF
DNA: TGTGCCAGCAGCCCGGACAGGGGAAAAGCTTTCTTT

J: TRBJ2-1
D: -
V: TRBV19
size: few
CDR3: CASNGGLRFNEQFF
DNA: TGTGCCAGTAATGGGGGACTCCGCTTCAATGAGCAGTTCTTC

J: TRBJ2-2
D: -
V: TRBV19
size: few
CDR3: CASSIRQGGTGELFF
DNA: TGTGCCAGTAGTATAAGGCAGGGAGGCACCGGGGAGCTGTTTTTT

J: TRBJ1-2
D: TRBD1
V: TRBV6-1
size: once
CDR3: CASSDQGDGYTF
DNA: TGTGCCAGCAGTGACCAGGGGGATGGCTACACCTTC

J: TRBJ2-1
D: TRBD2
V: TRBV27
size: -
CDR3: CASSLSTTSWTRVQFF
DNA: TGTGCCAGCAGTTTATCGACAACCTCGTGGACTAGAGTGCAGTTCTTC

J: TRBJ1-1
D: -
V: TRBV14
size: -
CDR3: CASSQDSPGLAEAFF
DNA: TGTGCCAGCAGCCAAGATTCCCCAGGGTTGGCTGAAGCTTTCTTT

J: TRBJ2-3
D: TRBD2
V: TRBV7-8
size: -
CDR3: CASSLGLAGHRADTQYF
DNA: TGTGCCAGCAGCTTGGGACTAGCGGGCCACCGGGCGGATACGCAGTATTTT

J: TRBJ1-5
D: TRBD1
V: TRBV7-8
size: -
CDR3: CASSLVAGGSRNQPQHF
DNA: TGTGCCAGCAGCTTAGTAGCAGGGGGCTCGCGCAATCAGCCCCAGCATTTT

J: TRBJ2-5
D: -
V: TRBV28
size: -
CDR3: CASSPELVKGTQYF
DNA: TGTGCCAGCAGTCCCGAACTAGTTAAAGGGACCCAGTACTTC

J: TRBJ1-2
D: -
V: TRBV12-5
size: -
CDR3: CASGLEGVRNYGYTF
DNA: TGTGCTAGTGGGTTAGAAGGGGTAAGGAACTATGGCTACACCTTC

J: TRBJ1-2
D: -
V: TRBV19
size: -
CDR3: CASSRSGTLNYGYTF
DNA: TGTGCCAGTAGTAGGAGCGGAACTCTTAACTATGGCTACACCTTC

J: TRBJ2-7
D: -
V: TRBV6-5
size: -
CDR3: CASRGRGIYEQYF
DNA: TGTGCCAGCAGGGGGAGGGGGATCTACGAGCAGTACTTC

J: TRBJ2-7
D: -
V: TRBV5-1
size: -
CDR3: CASSVSQGKVEQYF
DNA: TGCGCCAGCAGCGTAAGTCAGGGGAAAGTCGAGCAGTACTTC

J: TRBJ2-7
D: TRBD2
V: TRBV10-3
size: -
CDR3: CAIRARTLAGVGYEQYF
DNA: TGTGCCATCAGAGCCCGAACCTTAGCGGGAGTCGGCTACGAGCAGTACTTC

J: TRBJ2-5
D: TRBD1
V: TRBV6-5
size: -
CDR3: CASSQTGGHETQYF
DNA: TGTGCCAGCAGCCAAACAGGGGGTCACGAGACCCAGTACTTC

J: TRBJ1-5
D: -
V: TRBV7-2
size: -
CDR3: CASSLEQGNHQPQHF
DNA: TGTGCCAGCAGCTTAGAACAGGGAAACCATCAGCCCCAGCATTTT

J: TRBJ1-1
D: TRBD1
V: TRBV7-8
size: few
CDR3: CASSLSTGVTEAFF
DNA: TGTGCCAGCAGCTTATCTACAGGGGTTACTGAAGCTTTCTTT

J: TRBJ2-3
D: TRBD2
V: TRBV30
size: once
CDR3: CAWSIAGGTDTQYF
DNA: TGTGCCTGGAGCATAGCGGGAGGCACAGATACGCAGTATTTT

J: TRBJ2-1
D: TRBD2
V: TRBV9
size: -
CDR3: CASSVAGRDAEQFF
DNA: TGTGCCAGCAGCGTAGCCGGGAGGGATGCTGAGCAGTTCTTC

J: TRBJ2-7
D: TRBD2
V: TRBV11-2
size: -
CDR3: CASSLPETSGRAYEQYF
DNA: TGTGCCAGCAGCTTGCCTGAGACTAGCGGGAGGGCATACGAGCAGTACTTC

J: TRBJ1-1
D: -
V: TRBV7-9
size: -
CDR3: CASSRLGKSGTEAFF
DNA: TGTGCCAGCAGCCGGTTAGGGAAGTCGGGGACTGAAGCTTTCTTT

J: TRBJ1-1
D: TRBD1
V: TRBV15
size: -
CDR3: CATSRGQGAGNTEAFF
DNA: TGTGCCACCAGCAGAGGGCAGGGGGCGGGAAACACTGAAGCTTTCTTT

J: TRBJ1-2
D: -
V: TRBV11-2
size: -
CDR3: CASSSPREGGDGYTF
DNA: TGTGCCAGCAGCTCCCCCCGGGAGGGCGGCGATGGCTACACCTTC

J: TRBJ2-7
D: TRBD1
V: TRBV27
size: -
CDR3: CASSGTGSWRELGEEQYF
DNA: TGTGCCAGCAGTGGGACAGGGTCGTGGAGGGAGTTGGGTGAGGAGCAGTACTTC

J: TRBJ2-1
D: -
V: TRBV20-1
size: -
CDR3: CSAMLANEQFF
DNA: TGCAGTGCAATGCTAGCAAATGAGCAGTTCTTC

J: TRBJ2-7
D: TRBD1
V: TRBV5-1
size: -
CDR3: CASSHGQGPYEQYF
DNA: TGCGCCAGCAGCCACGGACAGGGGCCCTACGAGCAGTACTTC

J: TRBJ2-7
D: -
V: TRBV6-5
size: -
CDR3: CASSYSDAGNWEQYF
DNA: TGTGCCAGCAGTTACTCAGACGCAGGGAACTGGGAGCAGTACTTC

J: TRBJ2-1
D: -
V: TRBV12-3/TRBV12-4
size: -
CDR3: CASSRGYNEQFF
DNA: TGTGCCAGCAGCCGAGGTTACAATGAGCAGTTCTTC

J: TRBJ1-5
D: -
V: TRBV19
size: once
CDR3: CASSIEPGTSYSNQPQHF
DNA: TGTGCCAGTAGTATAGAACCCGGGACATCCTATAGCAATCAGCCCCAGCATTTT

J: TRBJ1-1
D: -
V: TRBV19
size: once
CDR3: CASSGTGTKMARAFF
DNA: TGTGCCAGTAGTGGTACCGGGACAAAAATGGCTCGGGCTTTCTTT

J: TRBJ1-2
D: -
V: TRBV19
size: many
CDR3: CASSTRYGYTF
DNA: TGTGCCAGTAGTACCCGCTATGGCTACACCTTC

J: TRBJ1-5
D: -
V: TRBV5-1
size: -
CDR3: CASSLQLYSNQPQHF
DNA: TGCGCCAGCAGCTTACAGCTTTATAGCAATCAGCCCCAGCATTTT

J: TRBJ1-5
D: -
V: TRBV10-3
size: -
CDR3: CAISELLGTGSNQPQHF
DNA: TGTGCCATCAGTGAATTGTTAGGAACAGGGAGCAATCAGCCCCAGCATTTT

J: TRBJ2-7
D: TRBD1
V: TRBV3-1/TRBV3-2
size: -
CDR3: CASSRGQSSYEQYF
DNA: TGTGCCAGCAGCCGGGGACAGAGCTCCTACGAGCAGTACTTC